The 11 T cell receptor beta chains below were found in one sample sequenced in a study of T cells expressing NK-cell markers. TCRdb re-called the 5' RACE reads and gives one entry per CDR3 protein, without DNA. The specimen's table records about 260,000 distinct CDR3 sequences. The specimen sequenced was blood T cells: a sorted CD56 or NKG2C T cell subset, CD4+ or CD8+ T cells, or bulk PBMC T cells (not recorded which). These receptors were taken from a man between 18 and 29 years old in good health.

The chain recombines TRBV11-2 with TRBJ2-4; there is no DNA to check the TCRdb D call of TRBD1. Germline assignment: CDR1 SGHAT and CDR2 FQNNGV. This CDR3 contains 16 residues. The CDR3 sequence is CASSSHRGLAKNIQYF.

The V call is TRBV12-3 or TRBV12-4, the J call TRBJ2-3; TCRdb's D call, TRBD2, is unchecked because there is no DNA. The CDR3 has 14 residues. The chain's CDR3 is CASSLEGPTDTQYF.

The rearrangement links TRBV19 to TRBJ2-2; the TCRdb D gene call, TRBD1, has no DNA to confirm it. Germline V CDR1 and CDR2: LNHDA, SQIVND (reference sequence). The CDR3 runs 17 residues. CDR3 sequence reads: CASSRNLRQGAPGELFF.

This rearrangement joins TRBV5-1 to TRBJ1-1; TCRdb reports TRBD1, a call that lacks DNA to check it against. The CDR3 contains 14 residues. The germline CDR1 and CDR2 sequences are SGHRS and YFSETQ. The CDR3 sequence is CASSYGQVNTEAFF.

The rearrangement links TRBV12-3 or TRBV12-4 to TRBJ2-3. The CDR3 runs 14 residues. The CDR3 spells CASSFTQITDTQYF.

The gene calls are TRBV7-3 and TRBJ1-1. Germline V gives CDR1 SGHTA, CDR2 FQGTGA. CDR3 size: 13 residues. This CDR3 is CASSPTAKLEAFF.

This chain uses TRBV6-4 with TRBJ2-1; checking the TCRdb D call of TRBD1 is not possible without DNA. From germline, CDR1 is MRHNA and CDR2 SNTAGT. This CDR3 is 14 amino acids long. The CDR3 spells CASSLQGAYNEQFF.

J is TRBJ2-3 and V is TRBV6-1; TCRdb's D call, TRBD2, is unchecked because there is no DNA. Looked up from germline, CDR1 is MNHNS and CDR2 is SASEGT. The CDR3 runs 16 residues. The CDR3 here is CASIDLAGGGTDTQYF.

The V call is TRBV27, the J call TRBJ2-1; TCRdb designates TRBD2, a call that cannot be tested without DNA. Germline CDR1 reads MNHEY; CDR2 reads SMNVEV (reference sequence). The CDR3 totals 14 residues. CDR3 sequence: CASSPGLVFNEQFF.

The chain has TRBV10-3 and TRBJ2-4; the D call of TRBD2 rests on TCRdb alone, since no DNA is present to check it. The CDR3 is 15 residues long. Germline V CDR1 and CDR2: ENHRY, SYGVKD. The CDR3 sequence: CAISDADSTKNIQYF.

V is TRBV12-3 or TRBV12-4 and J is TRBJ2-3; lacking DNA, the TRBD2 call made by TCRdb goes unchecked. The CDR3 totals 16 residues. The CDR3 reads CASSLGLAEWGDTQYF.